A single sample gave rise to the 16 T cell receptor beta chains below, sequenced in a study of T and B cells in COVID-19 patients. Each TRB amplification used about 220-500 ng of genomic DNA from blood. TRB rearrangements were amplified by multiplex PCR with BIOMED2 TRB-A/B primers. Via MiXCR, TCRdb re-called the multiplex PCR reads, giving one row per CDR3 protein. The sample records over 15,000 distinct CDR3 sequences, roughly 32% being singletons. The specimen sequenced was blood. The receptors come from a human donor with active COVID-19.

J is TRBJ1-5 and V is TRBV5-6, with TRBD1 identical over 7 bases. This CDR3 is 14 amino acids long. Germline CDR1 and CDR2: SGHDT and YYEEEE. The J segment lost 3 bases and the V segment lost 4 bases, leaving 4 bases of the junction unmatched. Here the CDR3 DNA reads TGTGCCAGCAGCCGGGACAGAACCAATCAGCCCCAGCATTTT. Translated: CASSRDRTNQPQHF.

The DNA for the CDR3 is TGTGCCAGCAGCTCCGAGGATACGCAGTATTTT. Its translation is CASSSEDTQYF. The chain has TRBV11-3 and TRBJ2-3; D gene uncertain. Germline loops: CDR1 SGHNT, CDR2 YENEEA. V lost 4 bases and J 6 bases, leaving 5 bases between the germline ends. This CDR3 is built from 11 residues.

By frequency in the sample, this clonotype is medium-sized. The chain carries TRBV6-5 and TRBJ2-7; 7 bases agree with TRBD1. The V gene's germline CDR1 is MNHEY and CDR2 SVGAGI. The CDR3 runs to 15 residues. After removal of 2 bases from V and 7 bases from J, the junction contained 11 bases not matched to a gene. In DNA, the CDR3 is TGTGCCAGCAGTTACCAGTCAGGGGGAGTACGGGAGCAGTACTTC. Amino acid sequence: CASSYQSGGVREQYF.

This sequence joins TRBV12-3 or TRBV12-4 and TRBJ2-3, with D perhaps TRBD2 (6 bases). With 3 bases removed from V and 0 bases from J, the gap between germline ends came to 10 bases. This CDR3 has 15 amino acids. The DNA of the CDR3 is TGTGCCAGCAGTTTGGGCGGGGCGAGCACAGATACGCAGTATTTT. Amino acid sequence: CASSLGGASTDTQYF.

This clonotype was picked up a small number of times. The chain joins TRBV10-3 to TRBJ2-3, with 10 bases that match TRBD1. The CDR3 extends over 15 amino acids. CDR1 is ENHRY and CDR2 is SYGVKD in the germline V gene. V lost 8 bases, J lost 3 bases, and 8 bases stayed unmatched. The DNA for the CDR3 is TGTGCCATCGGATCCCGGGACAGGGGTACAGATACGCAGTATTTT. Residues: CAIGSRDRGTDTQYF.

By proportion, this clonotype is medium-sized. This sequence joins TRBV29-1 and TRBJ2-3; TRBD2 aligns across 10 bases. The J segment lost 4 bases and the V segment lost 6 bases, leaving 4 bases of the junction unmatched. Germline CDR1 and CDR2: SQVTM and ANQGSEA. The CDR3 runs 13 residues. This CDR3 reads CSVGAGGADTQYF. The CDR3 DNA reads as TGCAGCGTAGGAGCGGGGGGGGCAGATACGCAGTATTTT.

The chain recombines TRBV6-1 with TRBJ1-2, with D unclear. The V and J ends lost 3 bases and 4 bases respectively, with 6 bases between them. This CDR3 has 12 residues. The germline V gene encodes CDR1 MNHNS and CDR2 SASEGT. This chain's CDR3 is CASSDESYGYTF. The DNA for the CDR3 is TGTGCCAGCAGTGACGAAAGCTATGGCTACACCTTC.

The CDR3 coding sequence is TGTGCCAGCACCGCGCGTCGGGGACGTAATTCACCCCTCCACTTT. Protein: CASTARRGRNSPLHF. The V and J genes are TRBV12-3 or TRBV12-4 and TRBJ1-6; tentative D call: TRBD1 (5 bases). V was pared by 7 bases and J by 6 bases, with 16 bases between. The CDR3 length is 15 residues.

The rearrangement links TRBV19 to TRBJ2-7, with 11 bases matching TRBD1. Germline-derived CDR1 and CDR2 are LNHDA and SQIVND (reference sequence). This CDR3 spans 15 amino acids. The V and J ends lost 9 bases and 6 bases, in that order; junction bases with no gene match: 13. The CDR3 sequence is CASSLGQGAISEQYF. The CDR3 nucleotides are TGTGCCAGCAGCTTAGGACAGGGGGCGATATCCGAGCAGTACTTC.

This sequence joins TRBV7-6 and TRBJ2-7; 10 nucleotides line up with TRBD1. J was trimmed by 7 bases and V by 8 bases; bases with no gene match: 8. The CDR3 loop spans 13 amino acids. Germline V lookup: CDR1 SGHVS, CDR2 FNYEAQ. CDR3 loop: CASRGQGVMEQYF. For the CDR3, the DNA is TGTGCCAGCCGCGGACAGGGGGTCATGGAGCAGTACTTC.

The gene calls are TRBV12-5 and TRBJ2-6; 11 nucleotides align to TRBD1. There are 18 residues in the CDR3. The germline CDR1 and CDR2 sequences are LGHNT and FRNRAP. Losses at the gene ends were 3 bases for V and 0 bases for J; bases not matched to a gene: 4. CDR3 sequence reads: CASGLGTGGFSGANVLTF. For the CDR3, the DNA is TGTGCTAGTGGTTTAGGGACAGGGGGGTTCTCTGGGGCCAACGTCCTGACTTTC.

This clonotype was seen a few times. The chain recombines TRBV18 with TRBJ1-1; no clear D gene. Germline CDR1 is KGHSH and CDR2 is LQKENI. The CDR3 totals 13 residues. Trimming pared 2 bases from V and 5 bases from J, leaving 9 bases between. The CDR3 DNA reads TGTGCCAGCTCACCAGAGGGAAGAACTGAAGCTTTCTTT. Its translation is CASSPEGRTEAFF.

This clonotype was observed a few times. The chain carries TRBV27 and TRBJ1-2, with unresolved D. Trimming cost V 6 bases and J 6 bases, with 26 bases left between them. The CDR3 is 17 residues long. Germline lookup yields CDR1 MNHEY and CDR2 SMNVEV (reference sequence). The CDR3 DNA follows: TGTGCCAGCAGCCGGAACGAGATCATAACTTCGGTTGATGGCTACACCTTC. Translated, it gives CASSRNEIITSVDGYTF.

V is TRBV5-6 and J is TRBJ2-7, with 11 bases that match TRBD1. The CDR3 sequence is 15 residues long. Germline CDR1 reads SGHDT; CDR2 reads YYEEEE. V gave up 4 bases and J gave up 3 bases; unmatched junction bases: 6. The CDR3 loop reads CASSPVGQGVYEQYV. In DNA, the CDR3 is TGTGCCAGCAGCCCGGTGGGACAGGGGGTCTACGAGCAGTACGTC.

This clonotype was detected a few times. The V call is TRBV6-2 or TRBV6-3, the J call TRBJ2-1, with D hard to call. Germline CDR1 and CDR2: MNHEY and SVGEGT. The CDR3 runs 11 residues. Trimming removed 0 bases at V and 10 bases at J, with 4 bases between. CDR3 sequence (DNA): TGTGCCAGCAGTTACTCGAGGGAGCAGTTCTTC. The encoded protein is CASSYSREQFF.

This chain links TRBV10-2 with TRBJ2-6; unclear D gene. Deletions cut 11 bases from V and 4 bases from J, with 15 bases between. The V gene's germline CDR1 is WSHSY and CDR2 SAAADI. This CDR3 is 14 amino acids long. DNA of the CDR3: TGCGCCGGATCCGACCAGAGAGGGGCCAACGTCCTGACTTTC. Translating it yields CAGSDQRGANVLTF.